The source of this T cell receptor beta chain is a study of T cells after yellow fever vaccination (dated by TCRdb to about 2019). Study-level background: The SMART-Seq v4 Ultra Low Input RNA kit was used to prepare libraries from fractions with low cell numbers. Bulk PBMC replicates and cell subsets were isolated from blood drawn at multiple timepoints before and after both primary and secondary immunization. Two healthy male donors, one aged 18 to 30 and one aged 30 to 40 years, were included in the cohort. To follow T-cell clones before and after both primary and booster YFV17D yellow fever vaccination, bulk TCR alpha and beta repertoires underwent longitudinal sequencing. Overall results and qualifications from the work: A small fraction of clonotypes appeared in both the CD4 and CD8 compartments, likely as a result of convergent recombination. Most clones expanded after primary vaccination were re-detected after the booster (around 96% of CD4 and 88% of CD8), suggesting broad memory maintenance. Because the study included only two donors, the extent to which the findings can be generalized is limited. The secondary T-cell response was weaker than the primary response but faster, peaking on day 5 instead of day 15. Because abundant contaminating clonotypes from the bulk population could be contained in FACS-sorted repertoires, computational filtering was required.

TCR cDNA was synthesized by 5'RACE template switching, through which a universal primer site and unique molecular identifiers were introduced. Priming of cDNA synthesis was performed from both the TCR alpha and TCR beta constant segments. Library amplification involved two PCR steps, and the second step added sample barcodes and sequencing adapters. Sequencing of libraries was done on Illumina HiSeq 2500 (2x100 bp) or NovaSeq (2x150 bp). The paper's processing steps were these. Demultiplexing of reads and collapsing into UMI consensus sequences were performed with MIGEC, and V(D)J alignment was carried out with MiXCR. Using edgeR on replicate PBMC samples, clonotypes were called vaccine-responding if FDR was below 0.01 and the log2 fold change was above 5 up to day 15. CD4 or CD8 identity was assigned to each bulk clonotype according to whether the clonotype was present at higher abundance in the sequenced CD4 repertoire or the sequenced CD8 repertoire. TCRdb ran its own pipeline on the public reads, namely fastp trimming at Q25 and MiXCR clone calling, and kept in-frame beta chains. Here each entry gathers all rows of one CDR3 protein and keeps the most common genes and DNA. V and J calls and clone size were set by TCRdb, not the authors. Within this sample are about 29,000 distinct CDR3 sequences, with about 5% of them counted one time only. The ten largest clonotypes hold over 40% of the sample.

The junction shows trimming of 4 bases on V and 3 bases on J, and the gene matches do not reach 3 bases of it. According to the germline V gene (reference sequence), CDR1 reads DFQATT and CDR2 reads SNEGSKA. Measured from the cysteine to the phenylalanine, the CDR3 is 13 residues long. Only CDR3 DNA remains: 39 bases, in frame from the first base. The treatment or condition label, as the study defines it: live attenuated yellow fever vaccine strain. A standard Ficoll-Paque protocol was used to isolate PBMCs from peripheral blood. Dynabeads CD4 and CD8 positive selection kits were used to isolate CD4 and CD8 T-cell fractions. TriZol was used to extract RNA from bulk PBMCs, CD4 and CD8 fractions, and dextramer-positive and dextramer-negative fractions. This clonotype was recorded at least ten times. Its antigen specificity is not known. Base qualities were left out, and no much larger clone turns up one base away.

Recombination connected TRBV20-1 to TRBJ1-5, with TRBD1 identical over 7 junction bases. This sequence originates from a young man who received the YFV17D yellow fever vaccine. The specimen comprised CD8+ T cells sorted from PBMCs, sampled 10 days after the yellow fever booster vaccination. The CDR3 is CSATGQDNQPQHF. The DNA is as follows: TGCAGTGCTACCGGACAGGACAATCAGCCCCAGCATTTT.